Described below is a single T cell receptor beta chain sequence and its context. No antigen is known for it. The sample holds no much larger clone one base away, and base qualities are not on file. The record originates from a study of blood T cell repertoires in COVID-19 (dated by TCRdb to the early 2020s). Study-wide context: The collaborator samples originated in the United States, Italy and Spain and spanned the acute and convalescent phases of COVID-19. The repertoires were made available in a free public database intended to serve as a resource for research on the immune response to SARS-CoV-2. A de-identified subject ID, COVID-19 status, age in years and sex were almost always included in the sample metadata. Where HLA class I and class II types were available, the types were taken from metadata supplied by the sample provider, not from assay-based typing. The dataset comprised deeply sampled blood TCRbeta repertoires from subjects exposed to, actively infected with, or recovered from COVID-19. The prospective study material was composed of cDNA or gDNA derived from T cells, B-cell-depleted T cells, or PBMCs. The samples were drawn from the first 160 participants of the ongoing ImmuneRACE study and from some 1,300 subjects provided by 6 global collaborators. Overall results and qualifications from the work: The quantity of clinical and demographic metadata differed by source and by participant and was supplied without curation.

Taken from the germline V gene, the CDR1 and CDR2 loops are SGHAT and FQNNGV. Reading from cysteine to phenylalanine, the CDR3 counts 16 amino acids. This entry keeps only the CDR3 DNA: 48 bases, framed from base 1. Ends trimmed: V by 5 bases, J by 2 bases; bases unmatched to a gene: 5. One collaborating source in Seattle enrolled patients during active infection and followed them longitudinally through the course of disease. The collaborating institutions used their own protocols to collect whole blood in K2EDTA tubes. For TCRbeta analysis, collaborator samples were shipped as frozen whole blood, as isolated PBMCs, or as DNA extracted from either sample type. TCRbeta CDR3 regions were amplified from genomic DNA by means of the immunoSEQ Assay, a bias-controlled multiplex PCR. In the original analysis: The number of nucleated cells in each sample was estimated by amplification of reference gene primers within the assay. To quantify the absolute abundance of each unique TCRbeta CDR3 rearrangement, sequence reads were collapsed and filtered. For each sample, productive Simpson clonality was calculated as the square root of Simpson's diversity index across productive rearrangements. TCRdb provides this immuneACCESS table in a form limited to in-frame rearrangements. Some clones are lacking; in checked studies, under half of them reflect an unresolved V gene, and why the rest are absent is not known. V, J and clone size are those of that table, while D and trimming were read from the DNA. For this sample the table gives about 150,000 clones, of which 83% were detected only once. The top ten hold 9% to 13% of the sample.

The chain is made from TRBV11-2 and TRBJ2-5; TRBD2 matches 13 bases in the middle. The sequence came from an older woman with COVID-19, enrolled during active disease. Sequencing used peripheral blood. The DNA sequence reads TGTGCCAGCAGCGCTGGGACTAGCGGGGCTCAAGAGACCCAGTACTTC. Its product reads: CASSAGTSGAQETQYF.